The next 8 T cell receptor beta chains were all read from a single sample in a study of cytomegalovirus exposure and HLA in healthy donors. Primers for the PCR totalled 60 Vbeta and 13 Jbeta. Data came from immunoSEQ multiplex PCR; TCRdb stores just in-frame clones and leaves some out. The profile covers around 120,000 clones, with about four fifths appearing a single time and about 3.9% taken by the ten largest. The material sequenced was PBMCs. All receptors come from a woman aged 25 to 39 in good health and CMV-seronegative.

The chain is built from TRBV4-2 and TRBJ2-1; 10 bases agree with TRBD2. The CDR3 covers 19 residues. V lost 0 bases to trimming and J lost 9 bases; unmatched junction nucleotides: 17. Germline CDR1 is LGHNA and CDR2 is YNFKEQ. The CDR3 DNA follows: TGTGCCAGCAGCCAAGATTCAGTCGCGTCTAGCGGGAGCCTCGCTGAGCAGTTCTTC. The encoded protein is CASSQDSVASSGSLAEQFF.

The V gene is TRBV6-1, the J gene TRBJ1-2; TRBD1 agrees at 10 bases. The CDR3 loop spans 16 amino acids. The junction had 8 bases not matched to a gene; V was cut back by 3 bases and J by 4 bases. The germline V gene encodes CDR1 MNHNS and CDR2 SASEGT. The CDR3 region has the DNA TGTGCCAGCAGTGACTTTAGGGACAGGGGAGTCTATGGCTACACCTTC. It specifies CASSDFRDRGVYGYTF.

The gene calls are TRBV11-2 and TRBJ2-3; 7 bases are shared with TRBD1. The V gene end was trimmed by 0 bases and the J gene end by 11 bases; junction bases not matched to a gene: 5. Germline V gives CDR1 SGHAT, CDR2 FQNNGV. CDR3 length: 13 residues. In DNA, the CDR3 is TGTGCCAGCAGCTTAGATCCACGACAGGGGCAGTATTTT. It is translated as CASSLDPRQGQYF.

DNA for the CDR3: TGCGCCAGCAGCCCGACGGAGTTGGGCAATGAGCAGTTCTTC. Translating it yields CASSPTELGNEQFF. The chain carries TRBV5-1 and TRBJ2-1; D uncertain. Trimming removed 4 bases at V and 6 bases at J, with 14 bases between. Germline V gene data show CDR1 as SGHRS and CDR2 as YFSETQ. The CDR3 covers 14 residues.

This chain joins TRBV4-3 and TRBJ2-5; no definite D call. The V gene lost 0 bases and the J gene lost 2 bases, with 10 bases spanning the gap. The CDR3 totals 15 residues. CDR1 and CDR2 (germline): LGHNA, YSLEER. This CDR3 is CASSQESTGQETQYF. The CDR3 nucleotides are TGCGCCAGCAGCCAAGAGTCGACGGGTCAAGAGACCCAGTACTTC.

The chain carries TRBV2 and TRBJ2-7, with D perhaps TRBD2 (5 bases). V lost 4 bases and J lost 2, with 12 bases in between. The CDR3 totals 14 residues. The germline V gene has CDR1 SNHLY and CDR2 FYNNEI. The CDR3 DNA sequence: TGTGCCAGCAGTGGAGAAAGCGGTGCCTACGAGCAGTACTTC. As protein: CASSGESGAYEQYF.

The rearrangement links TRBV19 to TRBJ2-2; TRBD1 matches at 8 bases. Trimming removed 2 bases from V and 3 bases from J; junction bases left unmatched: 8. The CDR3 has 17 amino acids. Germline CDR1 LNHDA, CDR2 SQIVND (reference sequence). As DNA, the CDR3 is TGTGCCAGTAGTATAAGGCCGGACAGGGTTGACACCGGGGAGCTGTTTTTT. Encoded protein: CASSIRPDRVDTGELFF. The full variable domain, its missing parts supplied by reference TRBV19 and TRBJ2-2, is DGGITQSPKYLFRKEGQNVTLSCEQNLNHDAMYWYRQDPGQGLRLIYYSQIVNDFQKGDIAEGYSVSREKKESFPLTVTSAQKNPTAFYLCASSIRPDRVDTGELFFGEGSRLTVL.

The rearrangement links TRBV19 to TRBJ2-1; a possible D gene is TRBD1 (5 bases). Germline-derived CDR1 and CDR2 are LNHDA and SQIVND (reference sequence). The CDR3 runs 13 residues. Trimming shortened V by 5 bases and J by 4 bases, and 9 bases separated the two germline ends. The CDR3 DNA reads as TGTGCCAGTAGTGCAGGGTTTTACAATGAGCAGTTCTTC. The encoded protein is CASSAGFYNEQFF.